The source of this T cell receptor (beta chain) is a study of T cell responses to AZD1222 COVID-19 vaccine. Clones were read by immunoSEQ multiplex PCR, and TCRdb kept only the in-frame ones, dropping some. Of 120,000 or so clones in the sample, approximately 89% were seen once. J gave up 0 bases and V 6 bases, and 11 bases lay outside the gene matches. Germline V gene lookup returns CDR1 MDHEN and CDR2 SYDVKM. This CDR3 spans 17 amino acids. The chain uses TRBV28 and TRBJ2-4, with 7 nucleotides matching TRBD2. The clonotype originates from an adult in good health. The sample was peripheral blood, taken on day 0 of AZD1222 vaccination. The CDR3 region is CASRSPGGSLAKNIQYF. In DNA form, the CDR3 reads TGTGCCAGCAGGAGTCCGGGAGGATCTCTAGCCAAAAACATTCAGTACTTC. The whole variable domain, filled in from reference TRBV28 and TRBJ2-4, reads DVKVTQSSRYLVKRTGEKVFLECVQDMDHENMFWYRQDPGLGLRLIYFSYDVKMKEKGDIPEGYSVSREKKERFSLILESASTNQTSMYLCASRSPGGSLAKNIQYFGAGTRLSVL.